These T cell receptor beta chains were read from a single sample in a study of blood T cell repertoires in COVID-19. Sequencing was performed with immunoSEQ multiplex PCR; in TCRdb, only in-frame clones are kept and a portion is missing. The data hold some 80,000 clones, with 85% observed a single time. Sequencing was done on a sample of peripheral blood. These receptors all stem from a man older than 75 with active or convalescent COVID-19. The CDR3 runs from the conserved cysteine through the conserved F or W. A D gene is named only where the DNA matches it firmly. Clone size is stated in some rows and not others, as once, few, many or a class when expanded.

>-|TRBV7-9|-|TRBJ1-3
CASSFGSSGNTIYF
TGTGCCAGCAGCTTCGGGAGCTCTGGAAACACCATATATTTT
>-|TRBV7-2|-|TRBJ1-1
CASSLALGGAGEAFF
TGTGCCAGCAGCCTGGCGCTAGGAGGGGCGGGTGAAGCTTTCTTT
>TRBD2|TRBV5-6|once|TRBJ2-1
CASSLGGRGYNEQFF
TGTGCCAGCAGCTTGGGAGGGAGGGGCTACAATGAGCAGTTCTTC
>TRBD1|TRBV15|-|TRBJ2-5
CATSLRQGLETQYF
TGTGCCACCAGCTTAAGACAGGGTCTTGAGACCCAGTACTTC
>-|TRBV3-1/TRBV3-2|-|TRBJ1-1
CASRPLGQGNTEAFF
TGTGCCAGCAGGCCACTGGGTCAGGGGAACACTGAAGCTTTCTTT
>-|TRBV21-1|-|TRBJ2-3
CASSKALGIAGSSTDTQYF
TGTGCCAGCAGCAAAGCGCTGGGTATAGCGGGGTCTAGCACAGATACGCAGTATTTT
>-|TRBV6-5|-|TRBJ2-2
CASSYTNTGTGELFF
TGTGCCAGCAGTTACACAAACACAGGGACCGGGGAGCTGTTTTTT
>-|TRBV5-6|once|TRBJ1-1
CASSYRGGVGDTEAFF
TGTGCCAGCAGCTACCGAGGGGGGGTTGGTGACACTGAAGCTTTCTTT
>-|TRBV28|-|TRBJ1-6
CASSRGPRGNSPLHF
TGTGCCAGCAGTCGGGGCCCCAGGGGTAATTCACCCCTCCACTTT
>-|TRBV6-5|few|TRBJ1-4
CASSYLGGGEKLFF
TGTGCCAGCAGTTACTTAGGCGGCGGGGAAAAACTGTTTTTT
>-|TRBV21-1|-|TRBJ1-5
CATFPQDRFNQPQHF
TGTGCCACCTTCCCCCAGGACAGGTTCAATCAGCCCCAGCATTTT
>-|TRBV6-1|-|TRBJ2-3
CASSASAASQGDTQYF
TGTGCCAGCAGTGCCAGCGCGGCTAGCCAAGGTGATACGCAGTATTTT
>-|TRBV7-6|-|TRBJ2-2
CASSLISGPNTGELFF
TGTGCCAGCAGCTTAATATCCGGTCCGAACACCGGGGAGCTGTTTTTT
>-|TRBV5-1|-|TRBJ2-6
CASSPQPSSGANVLTF
TGCGCCAGCAGCCCACAGCCAAGCTCTGGGGCCAACGTCCTGACTTTC
>TRBD1|TRBV3-1/TRBV3-2|-|TRBJ1-6
CASSPLFSGGSSPLHF
TGTGCCAGCAGCCCCCTGTTTTCAGGGGGAAGCTCACCCCTCCACTTT
>-|TRBV5-5|-|TRBJ1-2
CASSRVVGARNYGYTF
TGTGCCAGCAGCCGGGTCGTGGGGGCAAGAAACTATGGCTACACCTTC
>-|TRBV4-2|-|TRBJ2-1
CATQFSDEQFF
TGTGCCACCCAATTTAGCGATGAGCAGTTCTTC
>TRBD1|TRBV27|-|TRBJ1-1
CASNTIRDSYKAFF
TGTGCCAGCAACACAATCCGGGACAGCTACAAGGCTTTCTTT
>TRBD1|TRBV5-1|-|TRBJ1-2
CASSPGTGLAHTF
TGCGCCAGCAGCCCGGGGACAGGGCTAGCTCACACCTTC
>TRBD1|TRBV27|-|TRBJ2-3
CASSPRQGLVDTQYF
TGTGCCAGCAGTCCACGACAGGGGTTGGTGGATACGCAGTATTTT
>-|TRBV4-1|-|TRBJ1-1
CASNTGGITEAFF
TGCGCCAGCAACACGGGGGGCATTACTGAAGCTTTCTTT
>-|TRBV28|-|TRBJ1-2
CASSLNGPNYGYTF
TGTGCCAGCAGTTTAAATGGCCCTAACTATGGCTACACCTTC
>TRBD2|TRBV5-4|few|TRBJ2-3
CASSRDRSGLGTDTQYF
TGTGCCAGCAGCCGTGATCGATCCGGACTAGGCACAGATACGCAGTATTTT
>TRBD1|TRBV4-1|-|TRBJ1-3
CASSQIRRTGPGVRSGNTIYF
TGCGCCAGCAGCCAAATTCGTCGGACAGGGCCAGGGGTTAGATCTGGAAACACCATATATTTT
>-|TRBV28|-|TRBJ1-2
CASSLGAIYGYTF
TGTGCCAGCAGTTTGGGCGCGATTTATGGCTACACCTTC
>TRBD1|TRBV5-1|-|TRBJ2-5
CASSFGTGGLETQYF
TGCGCCAGCAGCTTCGGGACAGGGGGCCTGGAGACCCAGTACTTC
>TRBD2|TRBV7-8|-|TRBJ2-2
CASSGLAGEHSNTGELFF
TGTGCCAGCAGCGGACTAGCGGGGGAGCACTCGAACACCGGGGAGCTGTTTTTT
>TRBD1|TRBV7-9|once|TRBJ1-1
CASRQGANTEAFF
TGTGCCAGCAGACAGGGGGCGAACACTGAAGCTTTCTTT
>-|TRBV29-1|-|TRBJ2-2
CSVRENTGELFF
TGCAGCGTCCGGGAGAACACCGGGGAGCTGTTTTTT
>TRBD1|TRBV19|once|TRBJ1-1
CASSRQRDSITRSNTEAFF
TGTGCCAGTAGTCGTCAAAGGGACAGCATCACGAGATCGAACACTGAAGCTTTCTTT
>-|TRBV28|-|TRBJ1-2
CASSLIAGSYGYTF
TGTGCCAGCAGTTTAATAGCAGGGTCCTATGGCTACACCTTC
>-|TRBV5-1|-|TRBJ1-1
CASSPADTEAFF
TGCGCCAGCAGCCCTGCGGACACTGAAGCTTTCTTT
>TRBD2|TRBV18|-|TRBJ2-3
CASSPIPGGLVDTQYF
TGTGCCAGCTCACCAATTCCGGGGGGGCTTGTAGATACGCAGTATTTT
>TRBD1|TRBV19|-|TRBJ1-5
CASSNPGTGTNQPQHF
TGTGCCAGTAGTAACCCCGGGACAGGGACTAATCAGCCCCAGCATTTT
>TRBD1|TRBV7-9|-|TRBJ1-4
CASSLGQGVEKLFF
TGTGCCAGCAGCTTGGGACAGGGTGTAGAAAAACTGTTTTTT
>TRBD2|TRBV6-4|-|TRBJ2-3
CASSGGRGDTQYF
TGTGCCAGCAGTGGCGGGAGAGGAGATACGCAGTATTTT
>-|TRBV18|-|TRBJ1-1
CASSLYRDDTEAFF
TGTGCCAGCTCATTATACAGGGATGACACTGAAGCTTTCTTT
>-|TRBV7-8|-|TRBJ1-3
CASGQSFGNTIYF
TGTGCCAGCGGACAGAGCTTTGGAAACACCATATATTTT
>-|TRBV3-1/TRBV3-2|-|TRBJ2-1
CASSHLARPLNEQFF
TGTGCCAGCAGCCATTTGGCGCGGCCATTGAATGAGCAGTTCTTC
>-|TRBV3-1/TRBV3-2|-|TRBJ1-1
CASSLRQDGTEAFF
TGTGCCAGCAGCCTCCGACAGGACGGCACTGAAGCTTTCTTT
>-|TRBV10-1|medium-sized|TRBJ1-6
CASSESRTENSPLHF
TGCGCCAGCAGTGAGTCTAGGACAGAGAATTCACCCCTCCACTTT
>TRBD1|TRBV5-1|-|TRBJ1-6
CASSLWSTGEINSPLHF
TGCGCCAGCAGCTTGTGGTCGACAGGGGAGATTAATTCACCCCTCCACTTT
>TRBD2|TRBV4-1|-|TRBJ2-1
CASTWGGSDEQFF
TGCGCCAGCACTTGGGGCGGGAGCGATGAGCAGTTCTTC
>TRBD2|TRBV18|-|TRBJ2-2
CASSPVAGRTGELFF
TGTGCCAGCTCACCTGTAGCGGGGCGAACCGGGGAGCTGTTTTTT
>-|TRBV7-2|-|TRBJ2-1
CASSLTQGSHEQFF
TGTGCCAGCAGCTTAACCCAGGGTTCCCATGAGCAGTTCTTC
>TRBD2|TRBV27|once|TRBJ2-3
CASSSWTSYGRDTQYF
TGTGCCAGCAGTTCATGGACTAGCTACGGGCGAGATACGCAGTATTTT